These 6 T cell receptor beta chains share one sample of origin, sequenced in a study of T-cell reconstitution after alpha-beta-depleted transplantation in children. Preparation of the TCRbeta library involved a method that used unique molecular identifiers. Each CDR3 protein is one row after TCRdb ran MiXCR on the PCR reads. Of some 550,000 distinct CDR3 sequences listed, about 18% were seen once; the top ten hold more than 2.5%. This specimen was PBMCs from the stem cell graft donor, taken from the stem cell graft. The receptors come from a human donor who donated a stem cell graft to a child with acute lymphoblastic leukemia.

DNA of the CDR3: TGTGCCAGCACCTGGGGGGGGGCCGGGGAGCAGTACTTC. Its protein is CASTWGGAGEQYF. The chain links TRBV12-3 or TRBV12-4 to TRBJ2-7, with D maybe TRBD2 (7 bases). This CDR3 region has 13 residues. Trimming removed 7 bases from V and 7 bases from J, with 17 bases in between.

There are a few counts of this clonotype. The gene calls are TRBV5-6 and TRBJ1-4, with unresolved D. Germline V lookup: CDR1 SGHDT, CDR2 YYEEEE. Deletions cut 5 bases from V and 10 bases from J, with 18 bases between. The CDR3 runs to 14 residues. The CDR3 region has the DNA TGTGCCAGCAGGACGGTTGGTGGGCGAAGAAAACTGTTTTTT. Translation gives CASRTVGGRRKLFF.

This clonotype came up many times. The chain uses TRBV5-1 and TRBJ1-1; 10 bases are shared with TRBD1. Trimming took 4 bases from V and 3 from J; bases not matched to a gene: 3. Germline V gives CDR1 SGHRS, CDR2 YFSETQ. This CDR3 has 14 amino acids. The DNA of the CDR3 is TGCGCCAGCAGCAGAGGGACAGGGGACACTGAAGCTTTCTTT. As protein: CASSRGTGDTEAFF.

This clonotype has a handful of counts. This chain connects TRBV7-6 to TRBJ2-7; D is uncertain. V lost 0 bases and J 6 bases, leaving 21 bases between the germline ends. Germline CDR1 SGHVS, CDR2 FNYEAQ. This CDR3 is built from 17 residues. The CDR3 protein is CASSLAVGGTYFSEQYF. The CDR3 DNA sequence: TGTGCCAGCAGCTTAGCGGTTGGTGGTACCTACTTCTCCGAGCAGTACTTC.

In this sample, this clonotype turned up a few times. In DNA form, the CDR3 reads TGCAGTGCTGGAAGAGGGAGGGCCCGCAATGAGCAGTTCTTC. Translating gives CSAGRGRARNEQFF. The chain recombines TRBV20-1 with TRBJ2-1, with 7 nucleotides matching TRBD2. The junction had 10 bases not matched to a gene; V was cut back by 5 bases and J by 6 bases. The CDR3 is made up of 14 amino acids. Germline lookup yields CDR1 DFQATT and CDR2 SNEGSKA (reference sequence).

V is TRBV12-3 or TRBV12-4 and J is TRBJ1-6, with a tentative D call TRBD1 (6 bases). Trimming left V 7 bases short and J 9 bases short, with 13 bases between. The CDR3 loop spans 13 amino acids. The CDR3 protein is CASTQQGTSPLHF. The CDR3 DNA is TGTGCCAGCACCCAACAGGGAACTTCACCCCTCCACTTT.